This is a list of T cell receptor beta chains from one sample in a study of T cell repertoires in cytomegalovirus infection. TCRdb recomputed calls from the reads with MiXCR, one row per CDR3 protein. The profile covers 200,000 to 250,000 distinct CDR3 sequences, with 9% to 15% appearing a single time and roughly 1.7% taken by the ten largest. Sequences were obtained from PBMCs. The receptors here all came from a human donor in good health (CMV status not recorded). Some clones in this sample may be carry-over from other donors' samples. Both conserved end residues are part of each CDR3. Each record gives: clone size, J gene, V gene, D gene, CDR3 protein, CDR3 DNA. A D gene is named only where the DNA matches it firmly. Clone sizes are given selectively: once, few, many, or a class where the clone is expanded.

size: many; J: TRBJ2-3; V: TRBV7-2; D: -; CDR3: CASTPPGLSTDTQYF; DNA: TGTGCCAGCACCCCCCCGGGCCTGTCCACAGATACGCAGTATTTT
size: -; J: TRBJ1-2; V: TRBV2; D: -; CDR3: CASSEGGHGYTF; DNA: TGTGCCAGCAGTGAGGGGGGCCATGGCTACACCTTC
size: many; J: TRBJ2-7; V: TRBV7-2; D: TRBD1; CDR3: CASSPGQGREQYF; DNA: TGTGCCAGCAGCCCCGGACAGGGCAGGGAGCAGTACTTC
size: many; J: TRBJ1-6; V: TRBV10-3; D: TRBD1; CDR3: CATTQGAGSNSPLHF; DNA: TGTGCCACTACACAGGGGGCAGGGAGTAATTCACCCCTCCACTTT
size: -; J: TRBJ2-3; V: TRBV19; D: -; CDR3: CASSIGGLGTDTQYF; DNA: TGTGCCAGTAGTATTGGGGGTTTGGGGACAGATACGCAGTATTTT
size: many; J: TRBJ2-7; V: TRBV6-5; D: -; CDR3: CASSYSPGRPSSYEQYF; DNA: TGTGCCAGCAGTTACTCCCCCGGGCGGCCGAGCTCCTACGAGCAGTACTTC
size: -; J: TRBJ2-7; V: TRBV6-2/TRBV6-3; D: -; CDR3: CATTGFSYEQYF; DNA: TGTGCCACCACAGGGTTCTCCTACGAGCAGTACTTC
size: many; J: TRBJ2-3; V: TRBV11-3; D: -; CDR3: CASSLADDGYTQYF; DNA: TGTGCCAGCAGCTTAGCCGACGACGGTTATACGCAGTATTTT
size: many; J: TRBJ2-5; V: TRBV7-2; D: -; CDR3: CASSPGLSVETQYF; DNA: TGTGCCAGCAGCCCGGGCCTTTCTGTAGAGACCCAGTACTTC
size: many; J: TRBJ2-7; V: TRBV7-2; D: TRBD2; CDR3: CASSLAAGGYYEQYF; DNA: TGTGCCAGCAGCTTAGCAGCGGGAGGTTACTACGAGCAGTACTTC
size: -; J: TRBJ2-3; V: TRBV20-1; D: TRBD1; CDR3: CSAGQQGVSTDTQYF; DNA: TGCAGTGCCGGCCAGCAGGGGGTCAGCACAGATACGCAGTATTTT